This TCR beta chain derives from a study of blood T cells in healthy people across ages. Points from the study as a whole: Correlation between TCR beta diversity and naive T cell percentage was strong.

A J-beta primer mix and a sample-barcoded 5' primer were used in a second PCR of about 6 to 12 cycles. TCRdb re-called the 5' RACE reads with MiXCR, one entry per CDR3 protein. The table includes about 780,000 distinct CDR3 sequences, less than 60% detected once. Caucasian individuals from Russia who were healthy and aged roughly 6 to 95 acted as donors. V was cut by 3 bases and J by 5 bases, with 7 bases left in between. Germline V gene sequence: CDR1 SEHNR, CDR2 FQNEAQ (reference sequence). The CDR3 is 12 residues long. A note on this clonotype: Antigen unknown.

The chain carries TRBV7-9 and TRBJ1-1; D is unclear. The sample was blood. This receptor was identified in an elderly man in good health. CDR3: CASSFEDTEAFF. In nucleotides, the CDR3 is TGTGCCAGCAGCTTCGAGGATACTGAAGCTTTCTTT.